Listed below are T cell receptor beta chains from one sample, sequenced in a study of CD8 T cells in Susac syndrome. MiXCR was run by TCRdb on the immunoSEQ multiplex PCR reads, yielding one entry per CDR3 protein. The repertoire holds around 95,000 distinct CDR3 sequences, with 95% as singletons. Sequenced: CD8+ T cells from PBMCs. These receptors were taken from a human donor with Susac syndrome. The CDR3 runs from the conserved cysteine through the conserved F or W. D genes are given only for firm matches. Expanded clones get a size class; other rows say once, few or many, or leave the size out.

TRBJ1-1,-,TRBD1,TRBV29-1,TGCAGCGTTGAAGATCCGCGGGACAGGGGGCTGGCTTTCTTT,CSVEDPRDRGLAFF
TRBJ1-2,-,TRBD1,TRBV20-1,TGCAGTGCTAGCCTGGCAGGGGGATCCTATGGCTACACCTTC,CSASLAGGSYGYTF
TRBJ2-7,-,TRBD1,TRBV3-1,TGTGCCAGCAGCCCCGGGACAGGGGTGCCCTACGAGCAGTACTTC,CASSPGTGVPYEQYF
TRBJ2-5,-,TRBD2,TRBV5-1,TGCGCCAGCAGCTGGGGCCGGACTAGCTTCCAGGAGACCCAGTACTTC,CASSWGRTSFQETQYF
TRBJ1-4,-,-,TRBV29-1,TGCAGCGTTGAAAAGGGGGACCATAATGAAAAACTGTTTTTT,CSVEKGDHNEKLFF
TRBJ1-2,-,TRBD1,TRBV20-1,TGCAGTGCTAGGACAGGGGGCGTTGGCTATGGCTACACCTTC,CSARTGGVGYGYTF
TRBJ1-4,once,-,TRBV3-1,TGTGCCAGCAGCTTCGGACAGCATAATGAAAAACTGTTTTTT,CASSFGQHNEKLFF
TRBJ1-2,-,-,TRBV9,TGTGCCAGCAGCCCCCGGACAGTCCAGGGGTATGGCTACACCTTC,CASSPRTVQGYGYTF
TRBJ2-1,-,-,TRBV15,TGTGCCACCAGCAGAGATTTTAGGCAGGAGCAGTTCTTC,CATSRDFRQEQFF
TRBJ1-2,-,-,TRBV15,TGTGCCACCAGCAGATACAGGGAAACCTATGGCTACACCTTC,CATSRYRETYGYTF
TRBJ2-3,-,-,TRBV28,TGTGCCAGCAGTTTAGTTACCAAAAGCACAGATACGCAGTATTTT,CASSLVTKSTDTQYF
TRBJ2-5,-,-,TRBV5-4,TGTGCCAGCAGCCCGGTTGGATCAGAGACCCAGTACTTC,CASSPVGSETQYF
TRBJ2-3,-,-,TRBV4-1,TGCGCCAGCAGCCAAGATATCGCAGGCCCAGATACGCAGTATTTT,CASSQDIAGPDTQYF
TRBJ2-6,-,-,TRBV3-1,TGTGCCAGCAGCCTCGGTTCTGGGGCCAACGTCCTGACTTTC,CASSLGSGANVLTF
TRBJ2-5,-,-,TRBV19,TGTGCCAGTAGTACCAGGACCGCAGGAGAGACCCAGTACTTC,CASSTRTAGETQYF
TRBJ2-7,few,-,TRBV29-1,TGCAGCGTTAGGAGGGACTCATCCCGCTACGAGCAGTACTTC,CSVRRDSSRYEQYF
TRBJ2-5,once,-,TRBV11-2,TGTGCCAGCAGACACAAAGAGACCCAGTACTTC,CASRHKETQYF
TRBJ1-1,-,-,TRBV6-5,TGTGCCAGCAGTTACTCAGGGGCTGAAGCTTTCTTT,CASSYSGAEAFF
TRBJ1-5,-,TRBD1,TRBV7-8,TGTGCCAGCAGCCTGCTGACAGGGCACAATCAGCCCCAGCATTTT,CASSLLTGHNQPQHF
TRBJ1-5,once,TRBD1,TRBV2,TGTGCCAGCAGACTGGGGACAGGGGCTCAGCCCCAGCATTTT,CASRLGTGAQPQHF
TRBJ1-3,-,-,TRBV20-1,TGCAGTGCTAGAGATCTGGACGGAAACACCATATATTTT,CSARDLDGNTIYF
TRBJ2-1,-,-,TRBV9,TGTGCCAGCAGCGGGAACAGAATTAATGAGCAGTTCTTC,CASSGNRINEQFF
TRBJ1-3,-,-,TRBV20-1,TGCAGTGCGAAACTGGGGGGCTCTGGAAACACCATATATTTT,CSAKLGGSGNTIYF
TRBJ1-1,-,-,TRBV9,TGTGCCAGCAGCGGGATATCAGGGACTAACACTGAAGCTTTCTTT,CASSGISGTNTEAFF
TRBJ1-1,-,TRBD1,TRBV18,TGTGCCAGCTCACCACCGGTGCAGGGGGTGAACACTGAAGCTTTCTTT,CASSPPVQGVNTEAFF
TRBJ2-1,-,-,TRBV15,TGTGCCACCAGCAGAGATCAGGGTCCGGGCCATGAGCAGTTCTTC,CATSRDQGPGHEQFF
TRBJ2-5,-,TRBD1,TRBV4-1,TGCGCCAGCAGCCAAGACGGGACAGCTGGGGAGACCCAGTACTTC,CASSQDGTAGETQYF
TRBJ1-1,-,TRBD1,TRBV29-1,TGCAGCGTCCAACAGGGGCTTGAAGCTTTCTTT,CSVQQGLEAFF
TRBJ2-3,-,-,TRBV6-6,TGTGCCAGCAGGGGTGGTCGGGGAGATACGCAGTATTTT,CASRGGRGDTQYF